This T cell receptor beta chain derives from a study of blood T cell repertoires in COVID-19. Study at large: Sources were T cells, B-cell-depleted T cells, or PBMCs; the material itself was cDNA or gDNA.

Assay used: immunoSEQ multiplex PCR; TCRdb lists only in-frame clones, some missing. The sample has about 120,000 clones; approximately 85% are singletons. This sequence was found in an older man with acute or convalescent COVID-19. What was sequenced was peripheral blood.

The CDR3 DNA reads as TGTGCCAGCAGTTTATGGCGGGGTACCACTGAAGCTTTCTTT. This codes for CASSLWRGTTEAFF. V and J are TRBV28 and TRBJ1-1; D remains ambiguous. This CDR3 has 14 residues. Trimming stripped 0 bases from V and 4 bases from J, with 9 bases between. Per germline, CDR1 MDHEN and CDR2 SYDVKM.